Given below is one T cell receptor (beta chain) in context. Its antigen is currently unknown. The data were obtained in a study of shared clonotypes between healthy human individuals. Study-wide context: Researchers assigned three CD4 naive, three CD4 memory, two CD8 naive and one CD8 memory plate to each donor.

Study conclusions and caveats: Clonotype sharing among donors was expected to depend on sequencing depth. Generation probabilities of non-shared clonotypes were lower (relative to those shared by all four donors).

Authors' methods: Filtering differed for immunoSEQ, which gave only junction sequences without quality scores. Clones were sequenced by immunoSEQ multiplex PCR, and TCRdb holds only the in-frame ones, with some missing. D and trimming were read from the DNA, whereas the V and J calls and clone size are those reported in that table. The table lists hundreds of thousands of clones, about two thirds of them singletons. This CDR3 spans 15 amino acids. V shed 4 bases, J shed 2 bases, and the junction held 5 bases outside the gene matches. The germline gives CDR1 KGHSH, CDR2 LQKENI. The sequence was collected from a woman aged 25 to 39 in good health. Input material: memory CD4+ T cells sorted from blood. The subset here: CD45RA-negative fraction. This chain links TRBV18 with TRBJ2-7; TRBD1 matches at 10 bases. In DNA form, the CDR3 reads TGTGCCAGCTCACAACGACAGGGGGCCCCCTACGAGCAGTACTTC. Its protein is CASSQRQGAPYEQYF.